This is a list of T cell receptor beta chains from one sample in a study of regulatory T cells in long-lasting Graves disease. MiXCR was run by TCRdb on the multiplex PCR reads, yielding one entry per CDR3 protein. Among more than 450,000 distinct CDR3 sequences listed, roughly 15% were seen once. These data were also filed under a second study, of T cells in Graves' hyperthyroidism and ophthalmopathy.

The specimen comprised peripheral blood mononuclear cells (PBMCs), sampled at new diagnosis, from a patient treated with antithyroid drugs. The receptors here all came from a middle-aged man with Graves disease. Both conserved end residues are part of each CDR3. D genes are given only for firm matches. Only part of the rows carry a size: once, few, many, or a class if the clone is expanded.

size: .
D: .
length: 14
V: TRBV27
J: TRBJ2-7
CDR3: CASSPGDRPYEQYF
DNA: TGTGCCAGCAGTCCCGGGGACCGACCCTACGAGCAGTACTTC

size: .
D: TRBD1
length: 16
V: TRBV19
J: TRBJ1-1
CDR3: CASKSRGAGGLTEAFF
DNA: TGTGCCAGTAAATCGCGGGGCGCAGGGGGCTTGACTGAAGCTTTCTTT

size: .
D: .
length: 14
V: TRBV20-1
J: TRBJ2-2
CDR3: CSAQGPSRTGELFF
DNA: TGCAGTGCTCAGGGACCTTCGAGAACCGGGGAGCTGTTTTTT

size: .
D: .
length: 13
V: TRBV9
J: TRBJ2-2
CDR3: CASSVAPAGELFF
DNA: TGTGCCAGCAGCGTAGCGCCCGCCGGGGAGCTGTTTTTT

size: many
D: .
length: 16
V: TRBV10-2
J: TRBJ2-2
CDR3: CASSGLTGIDTGELFF
DNA: TGCGCCAGCAGTGGGCTAACAGGGATCGACACCGGGGAGCTGTTTTTT

size: many
D: TRBD2
length: 18
V: TRBV6-6
J: TRBJ2-1
CDR3: CASSYSISSGVGYNEQFF
DNA: TGTGCCAGCAGTTACTCGATTTCTAGCGGGGTGGGCTACAATGAGCAGTTCTTC

size: .
D: .
length: 14
V: TRBV6-9
J: TRBJ2-7
CDR3: CASSYSGDAYEQYF
DNA: TGTGCCAGCAGTTACTCAGGGGATGCATACGAGCAGTACTTC

size: many
D: .
length: 15
V: TRBV18
J: TRBJ2-7
CDR3: CASSLGHTPNYEQYF
DNA: TGTGCCAGCTCACTAGGACACACCCCGAACTACGAGCAGTACTTC

size: many
D: .
length: 15
V: TRBV6-1
J: TRBJ1-5
CDR3: CASSEAGSDRQPQHF
DNA: TGTGCCAGCAGTGAAGCTGGGTCGGATCGACAGCCCCAGCATTTT

size: many
D: .
length: 17
V: TRBV5-1
J: TRBJ2-3
CDR3: CASSLANSFRRSDTQYF
DNA: TGCGCCAGCAGCTTGGCAAACTCATTCAGAAGGTCAGATACGCAGTATTTT

size: .
D: .
length: 14
V: TRBV28
J: TRBJ2-2
CDR3: CASKLSGVGGELFF
DNA: TGTGCCAGCAAATTGTCGGGAGTCGGCGGGGAGCTGTTTTTT

size: .
D: TRBD1
length: 16
V: TRBV15
J: TRBJ2-7
CDR3: CATSRGPGTGHYEQYF
DNA: TGTGCCACCAGCAGAGGCCCCGGGACAGGACACTACGAGCAGTACTTC

size: .
D: TRBD2
length: 16
V: TRBV18
J: TRBJ2-5
CDR3: CASSFRLAGIQETQYF
DNA: TGTGCCAGCTCATTCAGACTAGCGGGGATCCAAGAGACCCAGTACTTC

size: many
D: TRBD2
length: 15
V: TRBV20-1
J: TRBJ2-7
CDR3: CSAPLRTSKVGEQYF
DNA: TGCAGTGCGCCCCTCAGGACTAGCAAAGTGGGCGAGCAGTACTTC

size: many
D: .
length: 15
V: TRBV11-2
J: TRBJ2-7
CDR3: CASSLHAWGYYEQYF
DNA: TGTGCCAGCAGCTTACACGCCTGGGGGTACTACGAGCAGTACTTC

size: few
D: .
length: 15
V: TRBV3-1
J: TRBJ1-4
CDR3: CASSPRGVLNEKLFF
DNA: TGTGCCAGCAGCCCTCGGGGCGTCCTAAATGAAAAACTGTTTTTT

size: many
D: TRBD1
length: 12
V: TRBV28
J: TRBJ1-2
CDR3: CASNQGAFGYTF
DNA: TGTGCCAGCAACCAGGGGGCGTTTGGCTACACCTTC

size: few
D: .
length: 12
V: TRBV29-1
J: TRBJ1-1
CDR3: CSVAGGDTEAFF
DNA: TGCAGCGTTGCTGGGGGGGACACTGAAGCTTTCTTT

size: many
D: .
length: 14
V: TRBV20-1
J: TRBJ1-2
CDR3: CSASTGQGDYGYTF
DNA: TGCAGTGCTAGTACGGGCCAGGGAGACTATGGCTACACCTTC

size: many
D: TRBD2
length: 14
V: TRBV2
J: TRBJ2-1
CDR3: CASKSSGMTNEQFF
DNA: TGTGCCAGCAAATCTAGCGGGATGACCAATGAGCAGTTCTTC

size: many
D: .
length: 16
V: TRBV27
J: TRBJ2-5
CDR3: CASSLYSDGKEETQYF
DNA: TGTGCCAGCAGTTTGTACTCGGATGGCAAGGAAGAGACCCAGTACTTC

size: many
D: TRBD2
length: 15
V: TRBV12-3/TRBV12-4
J: TRBJ2-1
CDR3: CASSPGTSGNNEQFF
DNA: TGTGCCAGCAGTCCCGGGACTAGCGGGAACAATGAGCAGTTCTTC

size: many
D: .
length: 12
V: TRBV20-1
J: TRBJ2-3
CDR3: CSPLGRQDTQYF
DNA: TGCAGTCCTCTCGGGCGGCAGGATACGCAGTATTTT